This TCR beta chain was captured in a study of PD-1 blockade in mismatch repair-deficient tumors (dated by TCRdb to about 2017). Study-wide context: Between late 2013 and 2016, the trial enrolled roughly 86 consecutive patients with approximately 12 types of mismatch repair-deficient cancer, all of whom had received prior treatment and were progressing. Tumor-associated T cell clones were tracked in the peripheral blood of patients responding to PD-1 blockade by deep sequencing of TCR CDR3 regions. What the work shows at the level of the full study, not this receptor alone: Rapid expansion after pembrolizumab followed by contraction, generally before radiologic responses, was shown by tumor-resident clones, which were often undetectable in blood before treatment.

Including cysteine and phenylalanine, the CDR3 has 17 amino acids. The kept DNA is CDR3 alone, 51 bases in frame from the first base. Taken from the germline V gene, the CDR1 and CDR2 loops are SGHDN and FVKESK. Trimming takes 6 bases off V and 2 bases off J; junction bases not matched to a gene: 14. Receptor libraries were prepared by the immunoSEQ multiplex PCR assay. TCRdb stores this immuneACCESS table with in-frame sequences only. Part of the clones is absent; in the studies checked, under half of the shortfall reflects unresolved V genes, and no reason is known for the rest. Present in this sample are 100,000 to 150,000 clones, roughly 90% of which were seen just once. The ten largest clonotypes hold about 11% of the sample. For each enrolled patient, mismatch repair deficiency was established using either polymerase chain reaction or immunohistochemistry. TCR sequencing was performed for a few patients who responded to pembrolizumab therapy. In the phase II trial, pembrolizumab PD-1 blockade was tested prospectively in advanced mismatch repair-deficient cancers, no matter which tissue of origin the cancers came from. Serial peripheral blood T cell samples were collected before and at multiple times after starting PD-1 blockade. The timing of each blood sample was reported as weeks after the first dose of pembrolizumab.

Details on this clone: Its antigen target is currently unknown. Base qualities are not recorded, but no much larger clone differs from it by a single base.

The TCR was taken from an adult with mismatch repair-deficient cancer. This sequence uses TRBV14 and TRBJ2-3; 7 nucleotides in the junction match TRBD1. The sample here was peripheral blood, taken approximately 72 weeks after starting pembrolizumab. The DNA is TGTGCCAGCAGAATGAAGGGGGCGGGCCAGCCCACAGATACGCAGTATTTT. Translated, it reads CASRMKGAGQPTDTQYF.